This T cell receptor (beta chain) appears in the sequencing data of a study of cytomegalovirus exposure and HLA in healthy donors. About the research overall: Researchers found that more than 70% of 300 to 450 genotyped donors fell within the Caucasian-associated ancestry cluster. General study results and limits: An analysis that came later showed most CMV-associated TCR beta chains appearing HLA-restricted. Available immune exposure information covered CMV serostatus only. Later genetic work tied a missense DCLRE1C variant to beta-chain V and J trimming.

The V end lost 1 base, the J end lost 0 bases, and 8 bases lay between the germline ends. This CDR3 spans 15 amino acids. Germline-derived CDR1 and CDR2 are SGDLS and YYNGEE. For this clone: Antigen specificity is unknown.

The primer mix had 60 Vbeta and 13 Jbeta primers. Sequencing was performed with immunoSEQ multiplex PCR; in TCRdb, only in-frame clones are kept and a portion is missing. The table has tens of thousands of clones, 65% to 80% seen once; the top ten hold 2.7%. Sequences were obtained from PBMCs. The J gene is TRBJ2-1, the V gene TRBV9, with D hard to call. This clonotype originated in a man aged 25 to 40 in good health and CMV-seronegative. CDR3 in DNA: TGTGCCAGCAGCGTACATGAGAGCTCCTACAATGAGCAGTTCTTC. Translated, it gives CASSVHESSYNEQFF.